These T cell receptor beta chains were read from a single sample in a study of T-cell memory formation after mild COVID-19. MiXCR, applied by TCRdb to the 5' RACE reads, yields one record per CDR3 protein. The sample includes 400,000 to 450,000 distinct CDR3 sequences, roughly 18% of them seen just once. Sequencing was carried out using PBMCs or a T cell subset sorted from them (not recorded which). Receptor source: a young man who had mild COVID-19 (a few samples of this study predate the infection). Cell type and time point are not known. CDR3s include the opening cysteine and the closing phenylalanine or tryptophan. A D gene is named only where the DNA matches it firmly. Clone size is not always given. Where it is, it says once, few, many or a class for expanded clones.

DNA: TGTGCCAGCAGCCGCCCTGAGGGGGGCTTCCGGGAGACCCAGTACTTC
CDR3: CASSRPEGGFRETQYF
V: TRBV12-3/TRBV12-4
J: TRBJ2-5
size: -
D: -

DNA: TGCGCCAGCAGCACATTCAGGGTGGAACGGTACGAGCAGTACTTC
CDR3: CASSTFRVERYEQYF
V: TRBV5-1
J: TRBJ2-7
size: -
D: -

DNA: TGTGCCAGCAGCCAAATCGGACAGGGTCGCACAGATACGCAGTATTTT
CDR3: CASSQIGQGRTDTQYF
V: TRBV4-2
J: TRBJ2-3
size: -
D: TRBD1

DNA: TGTGCCAGCAGCTCCTGGACAGGAGCTTTCTTT
CDR3: CASSSWTGAFF
V: TRBV7-2
J: TRBJ1-1
size: -
D: TRBD1

DNA: TGCGCCAGCAGCTTGGAGTATCTGGGGTTTGGGGCTTTCTTT
CDR3: CASSLEYLGFGAFF
V: TRBV5-1
J: TRBJ1-1
size: -
D: -

DNA: TGTGCCAGCTCACAGAGGACAGACTACGAGCAGTACTTC
CDR3: CASSQRTDYEQYF
V: TRBV18
J: TRBJ2-7
size: few
D: -

DNA: TGTGCCACGGGACAGGGGGCCGAGCAGTACTTC
CDR3: CATGQGAEQYF
V: TRBV6-5
J: TRBJ2-7
size: -
D: TRBD1

DNA: TGTGCCAGCAGCTCCAAGGGGGACAGGGATTCACCCCTCCACTTT
CDR3: CASSSKGDRDSPLHF
V: TRBV9
J: TRBJ1-6
size: few
D: TRBD1

DNA: TGTGCCAGCAGCTTAGTACAGGAGCAGTACTTC
CDR3: CASSLVQEQYF
V: TRBV7-9
J: TRBJ2-7
size: -
D: -

DNA: TGTGCCAGCACCCGGGGTGCGGTAGGGGACAATGAGCAGTTCTTC
CDR3: CASTRGAVGDNEQFF
V: TRBV12-3/TRBV12-4
J: TRBJ2-1
size: -
D: -

DNA: TGTGCCAGCCGTCCTTGGGGGGCTGCCGGGGAGCTGTTTTTT
CDR3: CASRPWGAAGELFF
V: TRBV5-6
J: TRBJ2-2
size: few
D: -

DNA: TGTGCCAGCAGTTTACCTCCAGGGTTGGAGACCCAGTACTTC
CDR3: CASSLPPGLETQYF
V: TRBV12-3/TRBV12-4
J: TRBJ2-5
size: few
D: -

DNA: TGCAGCGTTGGTGGGGATACGCAGTATTTT
CDR3: CSVGGDTQYF
V: TRBV29-1
J: TRBJ2-3
size: many
D: -

DNA: TGTGCCTCCGGGCAGCTTCTCTCTAATGAAAAACTGTTTTTT
CDR3: CASGQLLSNEKLFF
V: TRBV28
J: TRBJ1-4
size: -
D: -

DNA: TGTGCCAGCAGTTTTGGACAGGGGAGAGAGACCCAGTACTTC
CDR3: CASSFGQGRETQYF
V: TRBV6-6
J: TRBJ2-5
size: -
D: TRBD1

DNA: TGTGCCAGCAGCTTGACAGCCAACCCTGGGAATGAGCAGTTCTTC
CDR3: CASSLTANPGNEQFF
V: TRBV7-3
J: TRBJ2-1
size: many
D: -

DNA: TGCGCCAGCAGCCAAAAGGCCAAGAGGGACGGTGAAGCTTTCTTT
CDR3: CASSQKAKRDGEAFF
V: TRBV4-1
J: TRBJ1-1
size: few
D: -

DNA: TGTGCCAGCAGCTTTGGGACGGGAAAGACTGAAGCTTTCTTT
CDR3: CASSFGTGKTEAFF
V: TRBV11-2
J: TRBJ1-1
size: -
D: -

DNA: TGCGCCAGCAGCCAAGAGAACAGCGGGGAGCTGTTTTTT
CDR3: CASSQENSGELFF
V: TRBV4-1
J: TRBJ2-2
size: -
D: -

DNA: TGTGCCAGCAGCTATGGACAGGCGGGGGTGAACACTGAAGCTTTCTTT
CDR3: CASSYGQAGVNTEAFF
V: TRBV5-4
J: TRBJ1-1
size: few
D: TRBD1

DNA: TGTGCCAGCAGCCAATCCACTAGAGAGGAGACCCAGTACTTC
CDR3: CASSQSTREETQYF
V: TRBV4-2
J: TRBJ2-5
size: few
D: -

DNA: TGCGCCAGCAGAGTAGGGGCGGGCACAGATACGCAGTATTTT
CDR3: CASRVGAGTDTQYF
V: TRBV5-1
J: TRBJ2-3
size: -
D: -

DNA: TGTGCCAGCAACCAGGACGGATTCTATGGCTACACCTTC
CDR3: CASNQDGFYGYTF
V: TRBV6-1
J: TRBJ1-2
size: few
D: -

DNA: TGTGCCAGTTCGGGGACAGGGGAGACTGAAGCTTTCTTT
CDR3: CASSGTGETEAFF
V: TRBV2
J: TRBJ1-1
size: -
D: TRBD1